The 25 T cell receptor beta chains presented below share a single source sample, sequenced in a study of T cell changes during pregnancy in multiple sclerosis. Measured with immunoSEQ multiplex PCR; TCRdb has only the in-frame clones, and not every one. The sample yields some 120,000 clones, roughly 92% seen once. Sequencing used peripheral blood, obtained in the third trimester of pregnancy. The receptors derive from a female donor with multiple sclerosis, enrolled in a pregnancy study.

The rearrangement links TRBV6-5 to TRBJ1-1; 9 bases are a match to TRBD1. CDR3 length: 14 amino acids. The V and J ends lost 4 bases and 7 bases, in that order; junction bases with no gene match: 7. Per the germline V gene, CDR1 is MNHEY and CDR2 is SVGAGI. The DNA for the CDR3 is TGTGCCAGCAGTTCCACAGGGGGCGCGAATGAAGCTTTCTTT. It codes for CASSSTGGANEAFF.

This chain joins TRBV2 and TRBJ1-5, with TRBD1 as a possible D gene (6 bases). Germline V CDR1 and CDR2: SNHLY, FYNNEI. Trimming removed 0 bases at V and 5 bases at J, with 11 bases between. This CDR3 contains 15 residues. Written as DNA, the CDR3 is TGTGCCAGCAGTGAAGCCTACAGGGACGATCAGCCCCAGCATTTT. The encoded protein is CASSEAYRDDQPQHF.

The J gene is TRBJ1-1, the V gene TRBV9, with D uncertain. CDR3 length equals 14 residues. Germline V lookup: CDR1 SGDLS, CDR2 YYNGEE. Trimming removed 4 bases at V and 3 bases at J, with 13 bases between. In nucleotides, the CDR3 is TGTGCCAGCAGCAGATCCCCCGGAGACACTGAAGCTTTCTTT. Protein: CASSRSPGDTEAFF. Full variable domain (missing parts from reference TRBV9 and TRBJ1-1): DSGVTQTPKHLITATGQRVTLRCSPRSGDLSVYWYQQSLDQGLQFLIQYYNGEERAKGNILERFSAQQFPDLHSELNLSSLELGDSALYFCASSRSPGDTEAFFGQGTRLTVV.

The rearrangement uses TRBV5-4 and TRBJ2-3, with 9 bases that match TRBD2. The junction had 11 bases not matched to a gene; V was cut back by 4 bases and J by 2 bases. This CDR3 contains 17 residues. Germline V lookup: CDR1 SGHNT, CDR2 YYREEE (reference sequence). CDR3 sequence (DNA): TGTGCCAGCAGCCGGGAACAGGGACTAGCCTTCACAGATACGCAGTATTTT. This encodes CASSREQGLAFTDTQYF.

The rearrangement uses TRBV5-4 and TRBJ1-3; 7 bases are a match to TRBD1. The CDR3 runs 16 residues. The V and J ends lost 0 bases and 1 base, in that order; junction bases with no gene match: 4. CDR1 is SGHNT and CDR2 is YYREEE in the germline V gene (reference sequence). This CDR3 is CASSLVGQHSGNTIYF. Written as DNA, the CDR3 is TGTGCCAGCAGCTTGGTGGGACAGCATTCTGGAAACACCATATATTTT.

This clone was detected once. The rearrangement links TRBV15 to TRBJ1-1; unclear D gene. Trimming took off 0 bases at V and 5 bases at J, with 13 bases between the two ends. The CDR3 is 15 amino acids. The germline V gene has CDR1 LNHNV and CDR2 YYDKDF (reference sequence). The CDR3 here is CATSREGRSLTEAFF. The DNA for the CDR3 is TGTGCCACCAGCAGAGAAGGGAGGTCTCTGACTGAAGCTTTCTTT.

V is TRBV6-5 and J is TRBJ2-1; D unclear. In germline, CDR1 is MNHEY, CDR2 SVGAGI. V was clipped by 2 bases and J by 1 base, with 12 bases between them. The CDR3 is made up of 16 amino acids. The CDR3 coding sequence is TGTGCCAGCAGTTACCGTCCAGGATGGTCCTACAATGAGCAGTTCTTC. Amino acids: CASSYRPGWSYNEQFF.

The V gene is TRBV10-3, the J gene TRBJ1-2, with D perhaps matching TRBD1 (6 bases). Trimming removed 10 bases from V and 5 bases from J, with 14 bases in between. The CDR3 has 12 residues. Looked up from germline, CDR1 is ENHRY and CDR2 is SYGVKD. The CDR3 nucleotides are TGTGCCACCGGGGGGGCCGGGTATGGCTACACCTTC. Encoded protein: CATGGAGYGYTF.

The chain couples TRBV2 to TRBJ1-3; D not resolved. This CDR3 is built from 15 residues. The germline V and J ends were trimmed by 2 bases and 0 bases, with 8 bases remaining between them. From germline, CDR1 is SNHLY and CDR2 FYNNEI. The CDR3 DNA reads TGTGCCAGCAGTGAATCGGTTTTCTCTGGAAACACCATATATTTT. This codes for CASSESVFSGNTIYF.

This clone was seen more than once but under ten times. The chain couples TRBV5-6 to TRBJ1-1, with D unclear. The V end lost 3 bases, the J end lost 4 bases, and 13 bases lay between the germline ends. Looked up from germline, CDR1 is SGHDT and CDR2 is YYEEEE. CDR3 length: 14 amino acids. The CDR3 bases are TGTGCCAGCAGCTCCCTTGAGGCCGCCACTGAAGCTTTCTTT. Protein sequence: CASSSLEAATEAFF.

The chain joins TRBV6-5 to TRBJ2-1, with TRBD2 identical over 8 bases. The junction had 0 bases not matched to a gene; V was cut back by 5 bases and J by 0 bases. Germline CDR1 reads MNHEY; CDR2 reads SVGAGI. The CDR3 consists of 14 residues. CDR3 region: CASSLAGSYNEQFF. For the CDR3, the DNA is TGTGCCAGCAGTCTAGCGGGCTCCTACAATGAGCAGTTCTTC.

The genes are TRBV2 and TRBJ1-5; D is undetermined. The V gene lost 6 bases and the J gene lost 9 bases, with 9 bases spanning the gap. Germline loops: CDR1 SNHLY, CDR2 FYNNEI. The CDR3 has 11 residues. The CDR3: CASRIRGPQHF. DNA of the CDR3: TGTGCCAGCAGGATCCGGGGGCCCCAGCATTTT.

This clone appeared once. The V call is TRBV5-1, the J call TRBJ1-1; 11 bases agree with TRBD1. Germline V gene data show CDR1 as SGHRS and CDR2 as YFSETQ. The length of the CDR3 is 14 residues. Trimming at V came to 3 bases and at J to 5 bases, leaving 3 bases not matched to a gene. The CDR3 reads CASSSGTGGTEAFF. The DNA of the CDR3 is TGCGCCAGCAGCTCAGGGACAGGGGGAACTGAAGCTTTCTTT.

The gene calls are TRBV6-6 and TRBJ2-2, with 8 nucleotides matching TRBD2. The J segment lost 3 bases and the V segment lost 6 bases, leaving 3 bases of the junction unmatched. CDR1 MNHNY and CDR2 SVGAGI come from the germline V gene (reference sequence). This CDR3 is 14 amino acids long. CDR3 in DNA: TGTGCCAGCAGCGGGAGGGCTTACACCGGGGAGCTGTTTTTT. Protein product: CASSGRAYTGELFF.

This chain connects TRBV5-1 to TRBJ2-4; 9 bases are a match to TRBD1. Germline V gives CDR1 SGHRS, CDR2 YFSETQ. The length of the CDR3 is 14 residues. Trimming removed 4 bases from V and 3 bases from J; junction bases left unmatched: 2. CDR3 DNA: TGCGCCAGCAGCCTGGGACAGGGCAAAAACATTCAGTACTTC. It specifies CASSLGQGKNIQYF.

The chain links TRBV5-1 to TRBJ2-2; TRBD1 aligns across 7 bases. Germline lookup yields CDR1 SGHRS and CDR2 YFSETQ. With V trimmed by 1 base and J by 2 bases, 11 bases remained unmatched. This CDR3 region has 18 residues. This chain's CDR3 is CASSLIQTGTVNTGELFF. The CDR3 region has the DNA TGCGCCAGCAGCTTGATTCAAACCGGGACAGTAAACACCGGGGAGCTGTTTTTT.

The chain links TRBV4-1 to TRBJ2-1; D call uncertain. This CDR3 region has 16 residues. Germline V gene sequence: CDR1 MGHRA, CDR2 YSYEKL. The V end was cut by 2 bases, the J end by 0 bases, with 11 bases between. For the CDR3, the DNA is TGCGCCAGCAGCCAAAGCGAGGCTTACTCCTACAATGAGCAGTTCTTC. This encodes CASSQSEAYSYNEQFF.

The chain links TRBV4-2 to TRBJ1-1; D gene unclear. Looked up from germline, CDR1 is LGHNA and CDR2 is YNFKEQ. The CDR3 loop spans 13 amino acids. The germline V and J ends were trimmed by 0 bases and 6 bases, with 8 bases remaining between them. CDR3 loop: CASSQDGRAEAFF. In nucleotides, the CDR3 is TGTGCCAGCAGCCAAGATGGGAGGGCTGAAGCTTTCTTT.

The V call is TRBV27, the J call TRBJ1-6, with TRBD1 matching over 7 bases. This CDR3 has 15 residues. The germline CDR1 and CDR2 sequences are MNHEY and SMNVEV (reference sequence). The junction had 6 bases not matched to a gene; V was cut back by 0 bases and J by 10 bases. CDR3 residues: CASSLSASGGSPLHF. The CDR3 DNA reads as TGTGCCAGCAGTTTATCGGCTTCAGGGGGATCACCCCTCCACTTT.

The chain recombines TRBV9 with TRBJ1-1; TRBD1 agrees at 7 bases. The trim removed 2 bases at V and 7 bases at J, leaving 11 bases unmatched. This CDR3 comprises 15 residues. The germline gives CDR1 SGDLS, CDR2 YYNGEE. For the CDR3, the DNA is TGTGCCAGCAGCGTGGACGGACAGGAAAGAGGTGAAGCTTTCTTT. It specifies CASSVDGQERGEAFF.

The chain carries TRBV27 and TRBJ2-7; 7 bases are a match to TRBD2. CDR1 MNHEY and CDR2 SMNVEV come from the germline V gene (reference sequence). The CDR3 runs 14 residues. V lost 6 bases to trimming and J lost 3 bases; unmatched junction nucleotides: 8. Here the CDR3 DNA reads TGTGCCAGCAGCTACACGACTAGCCTCTACGAGCAGTACTTC. Its translation: CASSYTTSLYEQYF.

The V and J genes are TRBV19 and TRBJ2-1; 11 bases agree with TRBD2. The CDR3 sequence is 15 residues long. Germline trimming cut 2 bases from V and 10 bases from J; bases unmatched to any gene: 7. CDR1 LNHDA and CDR2 SQIVND come from the germline V gene (reference sequence). The CDR3 protein is CASSIPGASGGEQFF. The CDR3 region has the DNA TGTGCCAGTAGTATACCGGGGGCTAGCGGGGGGGAGCAGTTCTTC.

The genes are TRBV6-5 and TRBJ1-6, with 8 bases fitting TRBD1. The CDR3 is 14 residues long. Looked up from germline, CDR1 is MNHEY and CDR2 is SVGAGI. V lost 6 bases and J lost 5; bases outside the gene matches: 3. The CDR3 here is CASSRQGNNSPLHF. For the CDR3, the DNA is TGTGCCAGCAGCAGACAGGGGAATAATTCACCCCTCCACTTT.

The chain recombines TRBV7-3 with TRBJ2-6; the D gene is possibly TRBD1 (5 bases). The CDR3 sequence is 15 residues long. The V gene lost 2 bases and the J gene lost 0 bases, with 5 bases spanning the gap. Germline assignment: CDR1 SGHTA and CDR2 FQGTGA. The CDR3 nucleotides read TGTGCCAGCAGCTTAGACAGCTCTGGGGCCAACGTCCTGACTTTC. Protein sequence: CASSLDSSGANVLTF.

This clone was seen a single time. This chain links TRBV27 with TRBJ2-1, with a weak D call TRBD2 (5 bases). Trimming removed 5 bases at V and 5 bases at J, with 13 bases between. Germline V gene sequence: CDR1 MNHEY, CDR2 SMNVEV (reference sequence). The length of the CDR3 is 14 residues. In nucleotides, the CDR3 is TGTGCCAGCAGTCCCCGGGCGCGGGACAATGAGCAGTTCTTC. Its translation: CASSPRARDNEQFF.